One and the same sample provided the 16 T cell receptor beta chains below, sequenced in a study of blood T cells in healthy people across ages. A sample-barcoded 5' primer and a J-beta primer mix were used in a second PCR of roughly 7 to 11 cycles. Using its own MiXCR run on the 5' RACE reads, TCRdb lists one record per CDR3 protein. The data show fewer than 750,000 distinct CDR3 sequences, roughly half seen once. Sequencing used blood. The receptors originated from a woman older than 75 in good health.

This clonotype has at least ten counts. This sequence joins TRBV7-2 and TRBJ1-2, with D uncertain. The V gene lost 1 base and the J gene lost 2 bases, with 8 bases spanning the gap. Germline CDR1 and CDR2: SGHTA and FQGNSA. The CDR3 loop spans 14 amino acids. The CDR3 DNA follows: TGTGCCAGCAGCTTAGGTGGTAGGAACTATGGCTACACCTTC. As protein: CASSLGGRNYGYTF. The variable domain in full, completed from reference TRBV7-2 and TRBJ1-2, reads GAGVSQSPSNKVTEKGKDVELRCDPISGHTALYWYRQSLGQGLEFLIYFQGNSAPDKSGLPSDRFSAERTGGSVSTLTIQRTQQEDSAVYLCASSLGGRNYGYTFGSGTRLTVV.

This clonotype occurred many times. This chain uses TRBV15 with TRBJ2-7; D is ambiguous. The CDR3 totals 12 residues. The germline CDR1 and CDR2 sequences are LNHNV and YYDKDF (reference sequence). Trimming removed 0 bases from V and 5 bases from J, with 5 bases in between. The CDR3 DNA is TGTGCCACCAGCAGAGATTACAACGAGCAGTACTTC. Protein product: CATSRDYNEQYF.

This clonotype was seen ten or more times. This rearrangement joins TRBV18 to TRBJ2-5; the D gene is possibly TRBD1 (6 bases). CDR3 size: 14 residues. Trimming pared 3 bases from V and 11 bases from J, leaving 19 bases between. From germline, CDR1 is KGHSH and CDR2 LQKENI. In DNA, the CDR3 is TGTGCCAGCTCACCGCTACCGACAGGTAATGAGCAGTACTTC. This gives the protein CASSPLPTGNEQYF. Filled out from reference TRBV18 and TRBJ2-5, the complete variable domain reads NAGVMQNPRHLVRRRGQEARLRCSPMKGHSHVYWYRQLPEEGLKFMVYLQKENIIDESGMPKERFSAEFPKEGPSILRIQQVVRGDSAAYFCASSPLPTGNEQYFGPGTRLLVL.

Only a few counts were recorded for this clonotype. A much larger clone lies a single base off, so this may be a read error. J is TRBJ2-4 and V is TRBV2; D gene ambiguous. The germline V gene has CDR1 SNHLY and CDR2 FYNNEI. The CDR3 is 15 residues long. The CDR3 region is CASSEGRTAIGEQCF. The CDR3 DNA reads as TGTGCCAGCAGTGAAGGACGGACGGCTATCGGTGAGCAGTGCTTC. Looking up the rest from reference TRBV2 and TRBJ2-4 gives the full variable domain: EPEVTQTPSHQVTQMGQEVILRCVPISNHLYFYWYRQILGQKVEFLVSFYNNEISEKSEIFDDQFSVERPDGSNFTLKIRSTKLEDSAMYFCASSEGRTAIGEQCFGAGTRLSVL.

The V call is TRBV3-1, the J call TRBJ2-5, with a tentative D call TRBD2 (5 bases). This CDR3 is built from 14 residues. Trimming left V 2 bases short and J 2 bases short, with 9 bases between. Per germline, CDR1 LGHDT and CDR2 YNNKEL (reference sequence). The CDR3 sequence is CASSQRRPQETQYF. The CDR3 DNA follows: TGTGCCAGCAGCCAAAGGAGGCCTCAAGAGACCCAGTACTTC.

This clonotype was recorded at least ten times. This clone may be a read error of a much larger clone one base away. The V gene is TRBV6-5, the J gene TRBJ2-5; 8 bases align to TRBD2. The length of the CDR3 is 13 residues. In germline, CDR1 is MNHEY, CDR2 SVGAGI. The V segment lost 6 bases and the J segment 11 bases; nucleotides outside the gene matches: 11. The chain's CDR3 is CASRASGSNEQYF. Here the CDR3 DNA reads TGTGCCAGCAGGGCTAGCGGGTCTAATGAGCAGTACTTC.

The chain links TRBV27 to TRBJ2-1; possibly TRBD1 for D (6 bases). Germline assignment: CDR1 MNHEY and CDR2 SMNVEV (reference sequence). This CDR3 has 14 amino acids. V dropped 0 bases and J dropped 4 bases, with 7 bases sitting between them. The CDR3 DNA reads TGTGCCAGCAGTTTATCCGGACAGTACAATGAGCAGTTCTTC. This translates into CASSLSGQYNEQFF.

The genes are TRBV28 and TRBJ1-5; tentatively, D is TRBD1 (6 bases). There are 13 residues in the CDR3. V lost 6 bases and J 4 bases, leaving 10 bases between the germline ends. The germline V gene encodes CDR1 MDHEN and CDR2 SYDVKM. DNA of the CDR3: TGTGCCAGCAGGTACAGGGTTAATCAGCCCCAGCATTTT. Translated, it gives CASRYRVNQPQHF.

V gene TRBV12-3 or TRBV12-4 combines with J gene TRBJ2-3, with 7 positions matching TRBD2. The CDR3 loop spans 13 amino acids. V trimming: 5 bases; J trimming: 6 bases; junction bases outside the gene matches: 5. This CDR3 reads CASSIVLADTQYF. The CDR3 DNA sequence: TGTGCCAGCAGTATAGTACTAGCGGATACGCAGTATTTT.

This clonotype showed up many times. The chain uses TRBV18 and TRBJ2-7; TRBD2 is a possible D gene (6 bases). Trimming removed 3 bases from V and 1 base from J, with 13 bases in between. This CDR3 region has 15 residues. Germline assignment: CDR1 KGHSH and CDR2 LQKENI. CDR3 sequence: CASSPRDLSSYEQYF. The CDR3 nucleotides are TGTGCCAGCTCACCCCGGGACTTATCTTCCTACGAGCAGTACTTC.

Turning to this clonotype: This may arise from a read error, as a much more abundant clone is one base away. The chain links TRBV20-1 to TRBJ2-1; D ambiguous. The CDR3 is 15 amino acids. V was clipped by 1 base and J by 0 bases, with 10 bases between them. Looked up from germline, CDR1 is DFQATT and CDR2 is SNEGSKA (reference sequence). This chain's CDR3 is CSARGSADSYNEQFF. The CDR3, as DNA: TGCAGTGCTAGAGGAAGTGCCGACTCCTACAATGAGCAGTTCTTC.

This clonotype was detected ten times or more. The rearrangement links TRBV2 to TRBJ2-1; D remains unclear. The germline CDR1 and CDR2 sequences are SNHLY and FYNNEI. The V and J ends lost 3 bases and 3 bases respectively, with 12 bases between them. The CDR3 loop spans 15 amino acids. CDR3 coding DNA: TGTGCCAGCAGTGAGGAAGGTGGTCGCTACAATGAGCAGTTCTTC. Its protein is CASSEEGGRYNEQFF.

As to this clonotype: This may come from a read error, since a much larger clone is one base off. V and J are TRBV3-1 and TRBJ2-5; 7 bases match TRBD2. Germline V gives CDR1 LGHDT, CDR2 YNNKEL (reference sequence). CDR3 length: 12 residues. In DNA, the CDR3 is TGTGCCAGTAGCGGGTTCCACGAGACCCGGTACTTC. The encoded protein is CASSGFHETRYF.

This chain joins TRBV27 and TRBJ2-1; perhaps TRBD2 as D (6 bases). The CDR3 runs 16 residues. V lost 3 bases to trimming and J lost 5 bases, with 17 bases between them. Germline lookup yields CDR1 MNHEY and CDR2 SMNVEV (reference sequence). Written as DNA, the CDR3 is TGTGCCAGCAGTTTCCACCGGGGGAAAGGGAACAATGAGCAGTTCTTC. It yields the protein CASSFHRGKGNNEQFF.

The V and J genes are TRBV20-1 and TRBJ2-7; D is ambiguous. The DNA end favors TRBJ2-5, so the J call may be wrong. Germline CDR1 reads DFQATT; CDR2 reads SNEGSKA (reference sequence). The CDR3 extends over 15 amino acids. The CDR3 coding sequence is TGCAGTGCTAGAGCCCATCAGGACCTCCAAGAGACCCAGTACTTC. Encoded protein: CSARAHQDLQETQYF.

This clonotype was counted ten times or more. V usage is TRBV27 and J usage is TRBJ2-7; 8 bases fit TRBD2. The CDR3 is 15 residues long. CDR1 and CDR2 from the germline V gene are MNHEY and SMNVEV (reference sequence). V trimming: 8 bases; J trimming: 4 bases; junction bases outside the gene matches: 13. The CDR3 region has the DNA TGTGCCAGCTCGCCTTTACCACTAGCGGCGTACGAGCAGTACTTC. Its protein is CASSPLPLAAYEQYF.